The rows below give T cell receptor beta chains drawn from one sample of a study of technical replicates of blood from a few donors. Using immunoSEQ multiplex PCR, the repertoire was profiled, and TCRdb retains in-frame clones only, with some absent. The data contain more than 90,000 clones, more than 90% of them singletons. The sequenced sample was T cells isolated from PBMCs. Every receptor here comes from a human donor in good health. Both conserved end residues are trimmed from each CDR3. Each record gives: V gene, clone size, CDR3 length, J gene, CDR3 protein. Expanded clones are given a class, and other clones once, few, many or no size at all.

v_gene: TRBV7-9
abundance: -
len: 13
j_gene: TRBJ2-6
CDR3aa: ASSKISSGANVLT

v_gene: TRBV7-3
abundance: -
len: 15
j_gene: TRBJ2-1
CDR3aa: ASSLASGGPPYNEQF

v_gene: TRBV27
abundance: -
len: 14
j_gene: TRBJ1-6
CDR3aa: ASSPQGWEDNSPLH

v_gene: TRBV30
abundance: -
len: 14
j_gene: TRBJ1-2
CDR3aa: AWSTLGGLANYGYT

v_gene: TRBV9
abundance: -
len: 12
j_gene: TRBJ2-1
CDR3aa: ASSVGLIYNEQF

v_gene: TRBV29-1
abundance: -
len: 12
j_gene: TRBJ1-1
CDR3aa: SVEGTGKNTEAF

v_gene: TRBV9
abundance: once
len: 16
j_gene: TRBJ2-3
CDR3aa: ASSSPGLAGVRTDTQY

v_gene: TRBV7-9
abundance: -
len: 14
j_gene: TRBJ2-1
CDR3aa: ASRPLRTSQYNEQF

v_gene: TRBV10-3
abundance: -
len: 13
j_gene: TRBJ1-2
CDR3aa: AISDLDRGNYGYT

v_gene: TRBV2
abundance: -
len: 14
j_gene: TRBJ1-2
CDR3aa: ASSLRYPGQNYGYT

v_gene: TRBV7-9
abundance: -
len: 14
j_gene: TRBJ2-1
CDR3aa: ASSKTGLANGGEQF

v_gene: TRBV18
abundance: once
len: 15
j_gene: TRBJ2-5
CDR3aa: ASSPPGVGALQETQY

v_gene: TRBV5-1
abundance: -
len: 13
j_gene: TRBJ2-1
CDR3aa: ASSERVSSYNEQF

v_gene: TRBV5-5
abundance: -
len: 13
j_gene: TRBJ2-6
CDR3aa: ASSPFPSGANVLT

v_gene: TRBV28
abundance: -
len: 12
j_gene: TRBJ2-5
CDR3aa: ASATVGGWETQY

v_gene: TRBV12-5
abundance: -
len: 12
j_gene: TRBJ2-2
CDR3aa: ASGLNGASGELF

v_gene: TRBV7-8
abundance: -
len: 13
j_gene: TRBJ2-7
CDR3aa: ASSPRVRVLYEQY

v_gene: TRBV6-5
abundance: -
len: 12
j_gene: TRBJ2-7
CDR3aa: ASSFDRVSDEQY

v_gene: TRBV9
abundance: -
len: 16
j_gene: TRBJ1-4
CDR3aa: ASTPSAGQIATNEKLF

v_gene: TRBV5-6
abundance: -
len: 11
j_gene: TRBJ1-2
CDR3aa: ASSIQGAWVHT

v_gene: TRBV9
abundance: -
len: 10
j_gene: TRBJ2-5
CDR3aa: ASSTGQETQY

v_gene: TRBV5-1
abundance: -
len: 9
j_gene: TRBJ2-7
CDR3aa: ASSLASEQY

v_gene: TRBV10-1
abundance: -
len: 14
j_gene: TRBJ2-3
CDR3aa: ASSDPAGGITDTQY

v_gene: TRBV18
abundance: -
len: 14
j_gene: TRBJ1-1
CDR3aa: ASSPPTGGMNTEAF

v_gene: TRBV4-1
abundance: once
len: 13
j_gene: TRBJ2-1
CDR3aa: ASSQPGQGGNEQF

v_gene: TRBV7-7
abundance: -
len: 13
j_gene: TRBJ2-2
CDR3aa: ASSLGGGVSGELF

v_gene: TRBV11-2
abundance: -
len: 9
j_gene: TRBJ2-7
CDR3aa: ASSRGNEQY

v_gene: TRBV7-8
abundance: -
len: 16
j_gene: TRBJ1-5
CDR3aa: ASSSKPEGGLRNQPQH

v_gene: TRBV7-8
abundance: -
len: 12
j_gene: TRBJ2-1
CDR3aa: ASSPGGRYNEQF

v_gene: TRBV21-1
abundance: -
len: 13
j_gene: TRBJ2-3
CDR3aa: ASSKARLRGDTQY

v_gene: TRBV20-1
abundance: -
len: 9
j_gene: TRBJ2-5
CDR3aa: SAGHEMTQY

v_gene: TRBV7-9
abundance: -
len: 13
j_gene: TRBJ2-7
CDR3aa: ASSFYRGRSDEQY

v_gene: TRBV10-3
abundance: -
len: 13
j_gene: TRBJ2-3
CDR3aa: ASLDGGGNADTQY

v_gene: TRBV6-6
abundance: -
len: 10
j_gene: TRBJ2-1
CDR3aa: ASRHGTSEQF

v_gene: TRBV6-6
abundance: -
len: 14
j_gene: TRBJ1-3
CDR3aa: ASSRDSISSGNTIY

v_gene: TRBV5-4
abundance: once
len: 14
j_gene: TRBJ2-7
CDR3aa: ASSRLNRGKSYEQY

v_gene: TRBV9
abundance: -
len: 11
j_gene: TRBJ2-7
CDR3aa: ASSEDGGYEQY

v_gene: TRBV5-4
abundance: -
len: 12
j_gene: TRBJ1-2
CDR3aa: ASSLDDRLYGYT

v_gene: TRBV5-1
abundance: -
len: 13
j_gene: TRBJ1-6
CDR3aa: ASSLVGDRNSPLH

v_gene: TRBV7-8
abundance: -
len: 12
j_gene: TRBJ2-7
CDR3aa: ASTVTVMAYEQY

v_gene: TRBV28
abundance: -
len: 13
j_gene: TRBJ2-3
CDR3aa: ASTFLAERADTQY

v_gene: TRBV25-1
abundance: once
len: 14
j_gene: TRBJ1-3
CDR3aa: ASTSLRQGAGNTIY

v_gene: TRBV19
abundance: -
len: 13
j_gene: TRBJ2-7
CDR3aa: ASSIGRSPAYEQY

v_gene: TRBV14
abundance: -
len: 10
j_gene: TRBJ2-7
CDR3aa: ASPRTAYEQY

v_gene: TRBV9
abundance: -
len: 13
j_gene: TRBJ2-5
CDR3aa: ASSVTGDPTETQY

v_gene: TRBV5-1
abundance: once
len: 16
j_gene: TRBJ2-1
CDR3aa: ASSLPPGPSGLYNEQF

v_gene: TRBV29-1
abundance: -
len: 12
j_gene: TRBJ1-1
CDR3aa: SVEDQQGVSEAF

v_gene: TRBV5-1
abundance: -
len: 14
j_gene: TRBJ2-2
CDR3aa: ASSPRHDRVGGELF

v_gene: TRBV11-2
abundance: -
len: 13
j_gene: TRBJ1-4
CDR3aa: ASSLGDLSHEKLF